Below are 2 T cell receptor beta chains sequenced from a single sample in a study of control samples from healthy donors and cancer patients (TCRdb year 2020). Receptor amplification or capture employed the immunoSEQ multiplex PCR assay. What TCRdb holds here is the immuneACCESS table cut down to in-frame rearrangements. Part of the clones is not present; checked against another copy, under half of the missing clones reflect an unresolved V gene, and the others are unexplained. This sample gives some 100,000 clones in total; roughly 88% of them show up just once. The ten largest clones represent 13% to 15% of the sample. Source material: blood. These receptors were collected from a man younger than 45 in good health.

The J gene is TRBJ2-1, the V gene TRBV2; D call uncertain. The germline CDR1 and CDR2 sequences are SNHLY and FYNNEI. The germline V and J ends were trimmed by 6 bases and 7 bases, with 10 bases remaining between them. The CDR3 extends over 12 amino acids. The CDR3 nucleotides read TGTGCCAGCAGAGGTGGGGAAAATGAGCAGTTCTTC. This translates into CASRGGENEQFF.

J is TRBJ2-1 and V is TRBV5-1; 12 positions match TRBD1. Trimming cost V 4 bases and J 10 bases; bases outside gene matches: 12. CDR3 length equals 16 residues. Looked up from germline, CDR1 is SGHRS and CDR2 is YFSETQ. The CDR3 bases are TGCGCCAGCAGCGCGCTCCGGGACAGGGGGCGCGGGGAGCAGTTCTTC. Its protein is CASSALRDRGRGEQFF.